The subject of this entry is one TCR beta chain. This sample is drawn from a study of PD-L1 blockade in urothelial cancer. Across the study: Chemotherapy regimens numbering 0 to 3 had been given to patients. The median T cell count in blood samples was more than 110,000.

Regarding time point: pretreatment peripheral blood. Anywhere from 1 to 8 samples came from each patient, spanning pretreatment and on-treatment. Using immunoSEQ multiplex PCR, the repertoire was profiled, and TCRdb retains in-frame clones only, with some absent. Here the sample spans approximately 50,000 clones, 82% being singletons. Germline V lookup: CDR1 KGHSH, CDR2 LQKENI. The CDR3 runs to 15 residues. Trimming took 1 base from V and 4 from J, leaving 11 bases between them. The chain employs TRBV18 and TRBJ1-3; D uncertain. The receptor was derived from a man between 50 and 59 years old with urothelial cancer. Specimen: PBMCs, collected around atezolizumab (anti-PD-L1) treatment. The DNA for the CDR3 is TGTGCCAGCTCACCACAAGCGGGAGGCGGAAACACCATATATTTT. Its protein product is CASSPQAGGGNTIYF.